What follows are 16 T cell receptor beta chains derived from one specimen sequenced in a study of blood T cells in healthy people across ages. Together with a sample-barcoded 5' primer, a J-beta primer mix was included in a second PCR lasting about 7 to 11 cycles. MiXCR, run by TCRdb on the 5' RACE reads, gives a single entry per CDR3 protein. This table has over 1,500,000 distinct CDR3 sequences, about two fifths appearing once. Material: blood. These receptors were obtained from a human donor in good health.

This clonotype was picked up a small number of times. The rearrangement uses TRBV10-3 and TRBJ2-5; the match to TRBD2 covers 9 bases. The CDR3 has 16 residues. The V segment lost 4 bases and the J segment 3 bases; nucleotides outside the gene matches: 9. From germline, CDR1 is ENHRY and CDR2 SYGVKD. CDR3 DNA: TGTGCCATCAGTGGAGCGGGGGGCCGGATTAAAGAGACCCAGTACTTC. Translating it yields CAISGAGGRIKETQYF.

This sequence joins TRBV5-1 and TRBJ1-1, with 10 bases fitting TRBD1. With V trimmed by 6 bases and J by 4 bases, 12 bases remained unmatched. Looked up from germline, CDR1 is SGHRS and CDR2 is YFSETQ. This CDR3 spans 16 amino acids. The CDR3 region is CASTPGDRGLFTEAFF. The CDR3 bases are TGCGCCAGCACCCCTGGGGACAGGGGTTTGTTCACTGAAGCTTTCTTT.

V gene TRBV30 combines with J gene TRBJ2-1, with 12 bases aligning to TRBD2. This CDR3 comprises 16 residues. Germline V gives CDR1 GTSNPN, CDR2 SVGIG (reference sequence). V lost 7 bases to trimming and J lost 4 bases; unmatched junction nucleotides: 11. This CDR3 is CASKVPTSGGYNEQFF. The DNA of the CDR3 is TGTGCCTCAAAGGTACCAACTAGCGGGGGGTACAATGAGCAGTTCTTC.

This clonotype was detected only a few times. This chain connects TRBV27 to TRBJ1-5; D is uncertain. The CDR3 contains 13 residues. Trimming removed 4 bases from V and 4 bases from J, with 8 bases in between. Germline V lookup: CDR1 MNHEY, CDR2 SMNVEV (reference sequence). CDR3 region: CASSSIKNQPQHF. CDR3 coding DNA: TGTGCCAGCAGTTCTATTAAAAATCAGCCCCAGCATTTT.

This clonotype has just one count. The chain recombines TRBV6-2 or TRBV6-3 with TRBJ1-2; D not certain. Trimming shortened V by 4 bases and J by 4 bases, and 19 bases separated the two germline ends. Germline V gene sequence: CDR1 MNHEY, CDR2 SVGEGT. CDR3 length: 16 amino acids. The DNA for the CDR3 is TGTGCCAGCAGTTCTCCCTACACGTCGACCCTCTATGGCTACACCTTC. This encodes CASSSPYTSTLYGYTF.

The chain uses TRBV3-1 and TRBJ2-7, with 14 nucleotides matching TRBD2. This CDR3 region has 19 residues. Germline V lookup: CDR1 LGHDT, CDR2 YNNKEL (reference sequence). The V and J ends lost 1 base and 0 bases, in that order; junction bases with no gene match: 8. The CDR3 region is CASSQVGTSGGLLSYEQYF. The CDR3 DNA reads TGTGCCAGCAGCCAAGTGGGGACTAGCGGGGGCCTTCTCTCCTACGAGCAGTACTTC.

The chain recombines TRBV12-3 or TRBV12-4 with TRBJ1-2; weak D call: TRBD1 (6 bases). The CDR3 totals 13 residues. Trimming left V 8 bases short and J 4 bases short, with 14 bases between. The CDR3 loop is CASGGGRGYGYTF. CDR3 nucleotide sequence: TGTGCCAGCGGAGGGGGGCGAGGCTATGGCTACACCTTC.

In this sample, this clonotype turned up many times. The rearrangement uses TRBV7-2 and TRBJ2-5; 8 bases align to TRBD1. Germline loops: CDR1 SGHTA, CDR2 FQGNSA. Trimming removed 5 bases from V and 5 bases from J; junction bases left unmatched: 7. The length of the CDR3 is 14 residues. This chain's CDR3 is CASSTQGVGETQYF. The CDR3 DNA reads as TGTGCCAGCAGCACACAGGGGGTGGGGGAGACCCAGTACTTC.

The rearrangement links TRBV7-3 to TRBJ2-2, with D unresolved. Germline CDR1 SGHTA, CDR2 FQGTGA. The CDR3 loop spans 12 amino acids. Trimming took 0 bases from V and 6 from J, leaving 2 bases between them. CDR3 nucleotide sequence: TGTGCCAGCAGCTTAACGCCCGGGGAGCTGTTTTTT. Amino acids: CASSLTPGELFF.

V is TRBV12-3 or TRBV12-4 and J is TRBJ2-1, with D perhaps TRBD2 (5 bases). The CDR3 length is 11 residues. V lost 4 bases to trimming and J lost 14 bases, with 12 bases between them. The DNA for the CDR3 is TGTGCCAGCAGTTCGGCCAGAGGGAAGTTCTTC. This translates into CASSSARGKFF.

V usage is TRBV7-3 and J usage is TRBJ2-1, with D tentatively TRBD2 (7 bases). The CDR3 is made up of 18 amino acids. V shed 1 base and J shed 0 bases, with 16 bases lying between them. The germline V gene has CDR1 SGHTA and CDR2 FQGTGA. The CDR3 reads CASSLKGEGGPSYNEQFF. CDR3 DNA: TGTGCCAGCAGCTTAAAGGGGGAGGGGGGGCCCTCCTACAATGAGCAGTTCTTC.

This clonotype was observed at least ten times. V is TRBV4-2 and J is TRBJ2-7; D gene uncertain. This CDR3 is built from 13 residues. V was clipped by 0 bases and J by 6 bases, with 9 bases between them. Germline V gene lookup returns CDR1 LGHNA and CDR2 YNFKEQ. The CDR3, as DNA: TGTGCCAGCAGCCAAGAAGAACTCCTCGAGCAGTACTTC. The encoded protein is CASSQEELLEQYF.

This chain connects TRBV20-1 to TRBJ2-5; 8 nucleotides align to TRBD2. Germline V gene lookup returns CDR1 DFQATT and CDR2 SNEGSKA (reference sequence). The CDR3 spans 15 residues. Trimming removed 1 base from V and 5 bases from J; junction bases left unmatched: 9. CDR3 loop: CSARVVDSSGETQYF. DNA for the CDR3: TGCAGTGCTAGAGTCGTGGATTCTAGCGGGGAGACCCAGTACTTC.

Concerning this clonotype itself: A junction end diverges from the germline sequence, so it may reflect a read error. The rearrangement uses TRBV29-1 and TRBJ1-1; D call uncertain. The germline gives CDR1 SQVTM, CDR2 ANQGSEA. The CDR3 is 11 amino acids. CDR3: CSVEGRTEAFF. In DNA form, the CDR3 reads TGCAGTGTTGAAGGTCGGACTGAAGCTTTCTTT.

The genes are TRBV5-1 and TRBJ1-4, with TRBD1 identical over 10 bases. J was trimmed by 8 bases and V by 7 bases; bases with no gene match: 8. The CDR3 totals 14 residues. Germline V lookup: CDR1 SGHRS, CDR2 YFSETQ. CDR3 DNA: TGCGCCAGCGCGACAGGGGGCGCGATGGAAAAACTGTTTTTT. It translates to CASATGGAMEKLFF.

The chain uses TRBV10-3 and TRBJ1-6; 8 bases map to TRBD1. V shed 2 bases, J shed 12 bases, and the junction held 6 bases outside the gene matches. CDR1 and CDR2 (germline): ENHRY, SYGVKD. This CDR3 region has 14 residues. The CDR3 DNA sequence: TGTGCCATCAGTGAGGGACAGGGAGGGTTACCCCTCCACTTT. Translation: CAISEGQGGLPLHF.